This T cell receptor beta chain stems from a study of T cells in Graves' hyperthyroidism and ophthalmopathy. On the study more broadly: Peripheral blood samples were taken at initial diagnosis, prior to any treatment.

Researchers amplified the TCR beta CDR3 regions from RNA transcripts. When the TCR CDR3 underwent first-round RT-PCR, the HTBI primer set was used. TCRdb re-called the multiplex PCR reads with MiXCR, one entry per CDR3 protein. The sample contains 340,000 or so distinct CDR3 sequences, 21% of which appear only once. This clonotype was seen a handful of times. Over 18 months, lack of ophthalmopathy progression marked Graves' hyperthyroidism as stable. Those with hyperthyroidism were 18 to 65 years old, newly diagnosed, and ill for under 2 months. The source of the PBMCs was 8.5 to 10 ml of fresh peripheral blood. Sequenced material: blood. The source of this sequence is a woman aged 45-65 years with Graves' hyperthyroidism.

The CDR3 reads CASSVSGIGNTIYF. CDR3 sequence (DNA): TGTGCCAGCAGCGTTTCAGGGATCGGAAACACCATATATTTT. V gene TRBV9 combines with J gene TRBJ1-3; D may be TRBD1 (5 bases). Germline values: CDR1 SGDLS, CDR2 YYNGEE. Deletions cut 2 bases from V and 4 bases from J, with 10 bases between. The CDR3 is 14 amino acids.